This TCR beta chain stems from a study of neurological immune-mediated disorders. The CDR3 has 14 amino acids. Germline V gives CDR1 DFQATT, CDR2 SNEGSKA (reference sequence). With 3 bases removed from V and 7 bases from J, the gap between germline ends came to 16 bases. 5'RACE employing 10-nucleotide random UMIs yielded the cDNA. Every sequencing run returned over 160 million TCR-beta sequences, which were derived from 15-18 subjects. From the 5' RACE reads, TCRdb called clonotypes with MiXCR, one entry per CDR3 protein. This sample has about 28,000 distinct CDR3 sequences, with under 8% found just once. This clonotype was seen at least ten times. Unsorted libraries were prepared from 2 million PBMCs held at -80 C.

Sequencing was performed on PBMCs. V is TRBV20-1 and J is TRBJ2-1; D is possibly TRBD2 (6 bases). This receptor was identified in a woman between 45 and 60 years old in good health. CDR3 amino acids: CSASRGADENEQFF. The CDR3 nucleotides read TGCAGTGCTAGTCGCGGGGCCGATGAGAATGAGCAGTTCTTC.